This TCR beta chain was obtained from a study of T cell responses to AZD1222 COVID-19 vaccine. The table came from immunoSEQ multiplex PCR; TCRdb's copy has only in-frame clones and leaves some out. The sample has 150,000 to 200,000 clones, approximately 90% seen once. Whole-study results and caveats: Donors were mostly white British, more females; clonal diversity possibly underestimated.

With regard to this clone: Its antigen is unknown.

This specimen was peripheral blood, taken 28 days after the second dose of the MenACWY control vaccine. The clonotype originates from an adult who received the MenACWY meningococcal vaccine as a control.

The CDR3 DNA reads TGTGCCAGCAGCCGCGGAGGAACCTACAATGAGCAGTTCTTC. It yields the protein CASSRGGTYNEQFF. The V and J genes are TRBV7-9 and TRBJ2-1, with a tentative D call TRBD2 (5 bases). The germline V and J ends were trimmed by 5 bases and 2 bases, with 10 bases remaining between them. The CDR3 has 14 amino acids. The germline V gene encodes CDR1 SEHNR and CDR2 FQNEAQ (reference sequence).